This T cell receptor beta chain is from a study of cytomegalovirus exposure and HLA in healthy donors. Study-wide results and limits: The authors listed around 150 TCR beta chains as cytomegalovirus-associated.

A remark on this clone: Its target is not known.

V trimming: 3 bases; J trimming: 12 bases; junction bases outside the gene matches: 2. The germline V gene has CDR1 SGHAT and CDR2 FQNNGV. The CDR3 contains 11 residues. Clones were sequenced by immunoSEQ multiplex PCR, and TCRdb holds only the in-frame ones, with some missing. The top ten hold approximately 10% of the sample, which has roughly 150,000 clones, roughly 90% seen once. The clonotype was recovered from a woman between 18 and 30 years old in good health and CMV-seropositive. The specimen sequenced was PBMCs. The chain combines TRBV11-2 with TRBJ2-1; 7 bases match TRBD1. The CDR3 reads CASSFHRGQFF. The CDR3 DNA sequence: TGTGCCAGCAGCTTCCACAGGGGGCAGTTCTTC.